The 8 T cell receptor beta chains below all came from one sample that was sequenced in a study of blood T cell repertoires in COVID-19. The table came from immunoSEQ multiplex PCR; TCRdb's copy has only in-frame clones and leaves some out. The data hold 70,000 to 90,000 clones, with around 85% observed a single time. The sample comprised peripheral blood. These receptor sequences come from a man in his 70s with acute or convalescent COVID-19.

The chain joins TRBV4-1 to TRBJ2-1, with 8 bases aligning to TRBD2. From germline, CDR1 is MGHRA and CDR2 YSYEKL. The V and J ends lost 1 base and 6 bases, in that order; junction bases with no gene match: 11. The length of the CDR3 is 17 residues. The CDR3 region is CASSQGPWRGEGNEQFF. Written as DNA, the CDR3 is TGCGCCAGCAGCCAAGGGCCCTGGCGGGGGGAGGGCAATGAGCAGTTCTTC.

The CDR3 DNA is TGTGCCTCAAGTAGGAGCTCCTACAATGAGCAGTTCTTC. Translation gives CASSRSSYNEQFF. The chain has TRBV28 and TRBJ2-1; D is undetermined. The germline V gene has CDR1 MDHEN and CDR2 SYDVKM. Deletions cut 11 bases from V and 0 bases from J, with 11 bases between. The CDR3 spans 13 residues. The full variable domain, in which reference TRBV28 and TRBJ2-1 provide the parts outside the CDR3, is DVKVTQSSRYLVKRTGEKVFLECVQDMDHENMFWYRQDPGLGLRLIYFSYDVKMKEKGDIPEGYSVSREKKERFSLILESASTNQTSMYLCASSRSSYNEQFFGPGTRLTVL.

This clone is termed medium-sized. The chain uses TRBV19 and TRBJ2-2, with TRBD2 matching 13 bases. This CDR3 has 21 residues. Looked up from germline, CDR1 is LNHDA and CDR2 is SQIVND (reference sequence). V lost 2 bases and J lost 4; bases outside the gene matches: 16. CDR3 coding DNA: TGTGCCAGTAGTATACAATTTCCAGGACTAGCGGGGGCCGGAAGCACCGGGGAGCTGTTTTTT. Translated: CASSIQFPGLAGAGSTGELFF.

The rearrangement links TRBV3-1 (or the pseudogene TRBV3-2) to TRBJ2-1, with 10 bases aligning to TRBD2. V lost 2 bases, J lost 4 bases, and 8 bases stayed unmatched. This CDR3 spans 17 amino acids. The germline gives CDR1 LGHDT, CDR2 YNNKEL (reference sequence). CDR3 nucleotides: TGTGCCAGCAGCCAACGTCTCAGGACTAGCGGATACAATGAGCAGTTCTTC. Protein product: CASSQRLRTSGYNEQFF.

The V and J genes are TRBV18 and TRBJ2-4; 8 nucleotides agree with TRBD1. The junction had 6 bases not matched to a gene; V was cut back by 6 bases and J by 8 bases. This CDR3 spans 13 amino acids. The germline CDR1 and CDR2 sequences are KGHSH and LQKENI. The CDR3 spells CASSQGQEDIQYF. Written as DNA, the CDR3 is TGTGCCAGCTCGCAGGGACAGGAGGACATTCAGTACTTC.

The CDR3 sequence: CASRRSPNTGELFF. The DNA of the CDR3 is TGTGCCAGTAGAAGGAGCCCGAACACCGGGGAGCTGTTTTTT. The rearrangement links TRBV19 to TRBJ2-2, with D uncertain. Germline lookup yields CDR1 LNHDA and CDR2 SQIVND (reference sequence). Trimming removed 6 bases from V and 0 bases from J, with 8 bases in between. This CDR3 spans 14 amino acids.

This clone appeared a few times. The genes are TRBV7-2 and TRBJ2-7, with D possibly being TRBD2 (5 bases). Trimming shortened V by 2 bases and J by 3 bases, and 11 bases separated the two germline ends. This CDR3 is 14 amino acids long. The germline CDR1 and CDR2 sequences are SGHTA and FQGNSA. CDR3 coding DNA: TGTGCCAGCAGCTTATCTGGACTGTTCTACGAGCAGTACGTC. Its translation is CASSLSGLFYEQYV.

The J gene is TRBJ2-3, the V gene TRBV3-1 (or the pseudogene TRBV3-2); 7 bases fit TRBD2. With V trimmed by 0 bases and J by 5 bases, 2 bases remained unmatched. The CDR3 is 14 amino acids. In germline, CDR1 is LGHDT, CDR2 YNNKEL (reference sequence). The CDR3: CASSQDLAGDTQYF. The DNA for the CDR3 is TGTGCCAGCAGCCAAGACTTAGCGGGAGATACGCAGTATTTT.